This T cell receptor (beta chain) was obtained from a study of response to subunit inactivated influenza vaccine. Of note for this clonotype: The antigen is not known.

V was shortened by 2 bases and J by 0 bases, with 11 bases between the two germline ends. CDR1 and CDR2 from the germline V gene are KGHSH and LQKENI. The CDR3 has 17 residues. A single record per CDR3 protein comes from TCRdb applying MiXCR to the RT-PCR reads. Of 800,000 or so distinct CDR3 sequences listed, 21% are singletons. Study results and limitations: The authors suggested that few new T cells are recruited per seasonal influenza vaccination.

This sequence originates from a man in his fifties or sixties who received an inactivated influenza vaccine. This rearrangement joins TRBV18 to TRBJ2-6, with no clear D. This sample comprised PBMCs from blood, obtained about 5 days after vaccination. CDR3: CASSPVSSYSGANVLTF. In nucleotides, the CDR3 is TGTGCCAGCTCACCAGTTTCTAGTTACTCTGGGGCCAACGTCCTGACTTTC.